Listed here is a single TCR beta chain. The data are from a study of shared clonotypes between healthy human individuals. As for the study in general: Aged between 18 and 49, the donors were a couple of women and three men.

Measured with immunoSEQ multiplex PCR; TCRdb has only the in-frame clones, and not every one. This sample has some 2 million clones, with just under 95% found just once. Naive CD8 isolation took CD45RO-negative cells positively selected for CCR7 and excluded terminally differentiated effector memory CD45RA+ cells. Trimming took 0 bases from V and 6 from J, leaving 9 bases between them. Germline CDR1 SGDLS, CDR2 YYNGEE. The CDR3 runs 14 residues. The sequence came from a young man in good health. The chain employs TRBV9 and TRBJ2-2, with a tentative D call TRBD2 (6 bases). Sequencing was carried out using naive CD8+ T cells sorted from blood. CDR3 nucleotide sequence: TGTGCCAGCAGCGTAGCCCCGGGGGCCGGGGAGCTGTTTTTT. Translated: CASSVAPGAGELFF.